A single sample gave rise to the 5 T cell receptor beta chains below, sequenced in a study of shared clonotypes between healthy human individuals. TCRdb's copy holds only in-frame clones and misses some; the assay was immunoSEQ multiplex PCR. This sample has about 2.3 million clones, with less than 95% found just once. Specimen: naive CD4+ T cells from PBMCs. The subset was: CD45RA+ positively selected. All receptors come from a man between 18 and 35 years old in good health. Some clones in this sample may be carry-over from other donors' samples.

The chain joins TRBV6-5 to TRBJ2-3; no clear D gene. Germline values: CDR1 MNHEY, CDR2 SVGAGI. V was trimmed by 5 bases and J by 1 base, leaving 7 bases between them. The CDR3 loop spans 13 amino acids. CDR3 coding DNA: TGTGCCAGCAGTGTACCCGGCACAGATACGCAGTATTTT. Translating gives CASSVPGTDTQYF.

The genes are TRBV4-2 and TRBJ2-7; weak D call: TRBD2 (5 bases). The germline V gene encodes CDR1 LGHNA and CDR2 YNFKEQ. CDR3 size: 15 residues. V lost 1 base, J lost 3 bases, and 13 bases lay in between. The DNA of the CDR3 is TGTGCCAGCAGCCAAGTTCCGGCTAGCAGCTACGAGCAGTACTTC. Translated: CASSQVPASSYEQYF.

This rearrangement joins TRBV7-2 to TRBJ1-1, with no clear D. V was clipped by 1 base and J by 4 bases, with 7 bases between them. Germline CDR1 reads SGHTA; CDR2 reads FQGNSA. The CDR3 covers 13 residues. The DNA of the CDR3 is TGTGCCAGCAGCTTAGAGCCAGGCACTGAAGCTTTCTTT. Translation: CASSLEPGTEAFF.

The chain recombines TRBV29-1 with TRBJ2-7, with D maybe TRBD1 (5 bases). The germline gives CDR1 SQVTM, CDR2 ANQGSEA. V dropped 4 bases and J dropped 2 bases, with 15 bases sitting between them. The CDR3 contains 14 residues. CDR3 nucleotide sequence: TGCAGCGTTGTAAAGGGGCCCTCAACCTACGAGCAGTACTTC. Translating gives CSVVKGPSTYEQYF.

This rearrangement joins TRBV7-2 to TRBJ2-1; unclear D gene. The CDR3 spans 14 residues. Deletions cut 1 base from V and 3 bases from J, with 7 bases between. Germline V gene data show CDR1 as SGHTA and CDR2 as FQGNSA. The CDR3 DNA follows: TGTGCCAGCAGCTTAGGGGTGTACTACAATGAGCAGTTCTTC. This encodes CASSLGVYYNEQFF.